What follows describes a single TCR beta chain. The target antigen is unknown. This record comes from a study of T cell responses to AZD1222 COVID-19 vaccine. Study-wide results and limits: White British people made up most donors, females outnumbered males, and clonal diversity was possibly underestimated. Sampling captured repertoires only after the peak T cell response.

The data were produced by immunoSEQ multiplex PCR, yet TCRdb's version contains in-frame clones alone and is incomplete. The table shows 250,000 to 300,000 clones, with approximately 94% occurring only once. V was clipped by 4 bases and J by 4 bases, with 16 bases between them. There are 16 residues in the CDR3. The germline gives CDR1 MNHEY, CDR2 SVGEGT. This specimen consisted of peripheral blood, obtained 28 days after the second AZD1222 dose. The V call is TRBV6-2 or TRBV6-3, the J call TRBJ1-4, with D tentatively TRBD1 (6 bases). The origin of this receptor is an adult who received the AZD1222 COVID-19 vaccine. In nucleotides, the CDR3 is TGTGCCAGCAGTTTCCTCCTAGGACAGATTAATGAAAAACTGTTTTTT. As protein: CASSFLLGQINEKLFF.